This T cell receptor (beta chain) was obtained from a study of blood T cell repertoires in COVID-19. Study details: Both acute and convalescent COVID-19 samples were obtained from the United States, Italy and Spain. T cells, B-cell-depleted T cells, or PBMCs provided the cDNA or gDNA that served as material.

Enrollment of patients from Seattle took place during active infection, with longitudinal follow-up. Original data processing: Counts of nucleated cells, estimated from reference gene primer amplification, were obtained. Using immunoSEQ multiplex PCR, the repertoire was profiled, and TCRdb retains in-frame clones only, with some absent. V, J and clone size derive from that table, while D and trimming were established from the DNA sequence. This repertoire shows 360,000 or so clones, about nine tenths found once; its top ten account for roughly 4%. V was pared by 1 base and J by 0 bases, with 13 bases between. Germline-derived CDR1 and CDR2 are SGHVS and FQNEAQ. This CDR3 has 16 residues.

The receptor was derived from a woman aged 55-70 years with COVID-19, enrolled during active disease. Input material: peripheral blood. The chain recombines TRBV7-8 with TRBJ2-7; weak D call: TRBD1 (5 bases). The CDR3 bases are TGTGCCAGCAGCTTAGGAGGCTTTACAGGCTCCTACGAGCAGTACTTC. Translation: CASSLGGFTGSYEQYF.